In its sample, the clone carrying this T cell receptor beta chain was seen many times. This entry comes from a study of read filtering for tumor transcriptome and immune sequencing. Molecular barcoded adaptors covering alpha/delta and beta/gamma chains were used on 400 to 450 ng RNA. TCRdb passed the reads through MiXCR, listing each CDR3 protein once. The sample holds more than 30,000 distinct CDR3 sequences, roughly 15% seen once. The specimen was a population of CD138-negative cells sorted from bone marrow. The origin of this receptor is a donor aged 40 or over with multiple myeloma.

The CDR3 reads CASSFSTSGYNEQFF. The CDR3 nucleotides read TGTGCCAGCAGCTTTAGTACTAGCGGATACAATGAGCAGTTCTTC. The chain uses TRBV7-3 and TRBJ2-1, with 8 bases identical to TRBD2. Germline V gene sequence: CDR1 SGHTA, CDR2 FQGTGA. CDR3 length: 15 amino acids. V lost 3 bases to trimming and J lost 4 bases; unmatched junction nucleotides: 5.